These T cell receptor beta chains were read from a single sample in a study of blood T cell repertoires in COVID-19. TCRdb's copy holds only in-frame clones and misses some; the assay was immunoSEQ multiplex PCR. Of fewer than 250,000 clones listed, around four fifths are singletons. Sequenced: peripheral blood. The receptors were sampled from a woman aged 45-65 years with acute or convalescent COVID-19. Each CDR3 is given with its conserved first and last residue. D genes are given only for firm matches.

TRBV10-2,.,CASTRGGGSYTQYF
TRBV5-4,.,CASSLLRVAYEQYF
TRBV12-3/TRBV12-4,TRBD2,CASTPGAGGEQFF
TRBV9,TRBD1,CASSEDYRGDYEQYF
TRBV10-3,.,CAISRTESNTGELFF
TRBV4-2,.,CASSQGRGARNSPLHF
TRBV5-1,.,CASSAEPGSYNEQFF
TRBV28,.,CASSLLGPGNTIYF
TRBV10-3,.,CAIRVRENTEAFF
TRBV7-2,TRBD1,CASSPTGDRNTEAFF
TRBV13,TRBD1,CASSRPPSTGGEQYF
TRBV3-1/TRBV3-2,TRBD2,CASSQDPILAGGPGDTQYF
TRBV4-2,.,CASSQEWRGPTYEQYF
TRBV12-3/TRBV12-4,.,CASDTGTNSPLHF
TRBV25-1,TRBD2,CASSESSGREFSYEQYF
TRBV19,TRBD1,CASSNRGLTNTGELFF
TRBV3-1/TRBV3-2,TRBD2,CASSQSGTSALYEQYF
TRBV10-3,TRBD2,CAIRLAGEEQYF
TRBV19,TRBD2,CASRSGTTESNEQYF